The clone carrying this T cell receptor (beta chain) occurred a few times. Antigen specificity is unknown. UMIs were added to TCR cDNA along with a universal primer site when it was made by 5'RACE template switching. Each CDR3 protein is one row after TCRdb ran MiXCR on the 5' RACE reads. The table records approximately 340,000 distinct CDR3 sequences, 8.5% to 10% of them present only once. The data stem from a study of T cells after yellow fever vaccination. For the study at large: The SMART-Seq v4 Ultra Low Input method served to prepare the low-cell-number fractions. Notes on the study in general: Weaker overall was a secondary response that nonetheless peaked faster, on day 5 versus 15.

The length of the CDR3 is 12 residues. V lost 8 bases, J lost 8 bases, and 12 bases lay in between. The chain couples TRBV12-3 or TRBV12-4 to TRBJ2-2; D tentatively fits TRBD1 or TRBD2 (6 bases each). The specimen was PBMCs, collected on the day of the first yellow fever vaccination. This sequence originates from a man aged 18 to 29 who received the YFV17D yellow fever vaccine. As DNA, the CDR3 is TGTGCCAGCCGAGGGGGGCTGGGGGAGCTGTTTTTT. Its translation: CASRGGLGELFF.